These T cell receptor beta chains were read from a single sample in a study of cytomegalovirus exposure and HLA in healthy donors. Profiled with immunoSEQ multiplex PCR; TCRdb holds only in-frame clones, not every one. This table has 130,000 or so clones, 77% appearing once. The sample comprised PBMCs. Source of these receptors: a male donor in good health and CMV-seropositive. The CDR3 runs from the conserved cysteine through the conserved F or W. Each record gives: J gene, D gene, V gene, CDR3 protein. A D gene is named only where the DNA matches it firmly.

j_call: TRBJ2-3; d_call: NA; v_call: TRBV6-6; cdr3_aa: CASSSRQDTQYF
j_call: TRBJ2-7; d_call: NA; v_call: TRBV18; cdr3_aa: CASSPRGQTLNEQYF
j_call: TRBJ2-5; d_call: TRBD2; v_call: TRBV5-5; cdr3_aa: CASSLTGGFQGRETQYF
j_call: TRBJ2-1; d_call: TRBD2; v_call: TRBV5-4; cdr3_aa: CASSFRLAEQFF
j_call: TRBJ2-7; d_call: TRBD2; v_call: TRBV15; cdr3_aa: CATSSSSGGAHRYEQYF
j_call: TRBJ2-2; d_call: NA; v_call: TRBV19; cdr3_aa: CASRSGRIVNTGELFF
j_call: TRBJ1-2; d_call: NA; v_call: TRBV7-9; cdr3_aa: CSSSLAVSYGYTF
j_call: TRBJ2-3; d_call: TRBD2; v_call: TRBV7-9; cdr3_aa: CASSLLTSGPTDTQYF
j_call: TRBJ2-3; d_call: NA; v_call: TRBV5-1; cdr3_aa: CASSFSGSTDTQYF
j_call: TRBJ1-6; d_call: NA; v_call: TRBV18; cdr3_aa: CASSPPSSRSEPPLHF
j_call: TRBJ1-1; d_call: NA; v_call: TRBV6-5; cdr3_aa: CASRVGATEAFF
j_call: TRBJ1-2; d_call: TRBD1; v_call: TRBV2; cdr3_aa: CASMGTGGWGYTF
j_call: TRBJ2-1; d_call: TRBD2; v_call: TRBV5-4; cdr3_aa: CASLPTSGSFHEQFF
j_call: TRBJ1-3; d_call: NA; v_call: TRBV7-9; cdr3_aa: CASSLFAGQGFSGNTIYF
j_call: TRBJ1-2; d_call: NA; v_call: TRBV6-4; cdr3_aa: CASRSGPAAGYGYTF
j_call: TRBJ2-3; d_call: TRBD2; v_call: TRBV7-9; cdr3_aa: CSSSSPGGGSTDTQYF
j_call: TRBJ1-3; d_call: NA; v_call: TRBV5-1; cdr3_aa: CASRTTQQGNTIYF
j_call: TRBJ2-2; d_call: TRBD2; v_call: TRBV5-1; cdr3_aa: CASEAGSTANTGELFF
j_call: TRBJ2-7; d_call: TRBD1; v_call: TRBV5-4; cdr3_aa: CASSLEGARYEQYF
j_call: TRBJ2-1; d_call: TRBD2; v_call: TRBV27; cdr3_aa: CASSFRLAEPHNEQFF
j_call: TRBJ2-7; d_call: TRBD2; v_call: TRBV13; cdr3_aa: CASSLAGTSGYEQYF
j_call: TRBJ2-5; d_call: TRBD2; v_call: TRBV5-4; cdr3_aa: CSAGGQGSETQYF
j_call: TRBJ2-7; d_call: TRBD1; v_call: TRBV6-5; cdr3_aa: CASRRTGGTPYEQYF
j_call: TRBJ2-3; d_call: TRBD2; v_call: TRBV11-1; cdr3_aa: CASSLAAGGGTDTQYF
j_call: TRBJ1-1; d_call: TRBD1; v_call: TRBV12-5; cdr3_aa: CASGLAPSPRTGYPTEAFF
j_call: TRBJ2-3; d_call: NA; v_call: TRBV7-9; cdr3_aa: CASSLLSAGGTDTQYF
j_call: TRBJ1-4; d_call: NA; v_call: TRBV5-8; cdr3_aa: CASSSQGPNEKLFF
j_call: TRBJ1-1; d_call: TRBD1; v_call: TRBV6-1; cdr3_aa: CASSDRDRVPWDTEAFF
j_call: TRBJ1-2; d_call: NA; v_call: TRBV6-5; cdr3_aa: CASTAGHGYTF